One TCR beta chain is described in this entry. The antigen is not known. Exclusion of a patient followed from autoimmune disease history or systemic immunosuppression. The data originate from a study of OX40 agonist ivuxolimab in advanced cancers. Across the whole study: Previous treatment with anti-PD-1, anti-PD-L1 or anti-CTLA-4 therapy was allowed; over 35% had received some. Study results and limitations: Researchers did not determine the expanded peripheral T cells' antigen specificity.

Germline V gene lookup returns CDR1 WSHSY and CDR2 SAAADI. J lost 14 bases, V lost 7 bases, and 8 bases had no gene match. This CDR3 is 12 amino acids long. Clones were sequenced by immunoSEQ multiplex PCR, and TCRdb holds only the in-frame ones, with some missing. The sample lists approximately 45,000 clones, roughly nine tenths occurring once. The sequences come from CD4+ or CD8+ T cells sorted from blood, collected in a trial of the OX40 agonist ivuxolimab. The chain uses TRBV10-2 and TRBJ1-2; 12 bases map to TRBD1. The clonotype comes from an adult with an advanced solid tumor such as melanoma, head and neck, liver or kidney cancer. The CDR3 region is CASNPGQGASTF. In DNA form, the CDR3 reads TGCGCCAGCAACCCGGGACAGGGGGCGAGTACCTTC.